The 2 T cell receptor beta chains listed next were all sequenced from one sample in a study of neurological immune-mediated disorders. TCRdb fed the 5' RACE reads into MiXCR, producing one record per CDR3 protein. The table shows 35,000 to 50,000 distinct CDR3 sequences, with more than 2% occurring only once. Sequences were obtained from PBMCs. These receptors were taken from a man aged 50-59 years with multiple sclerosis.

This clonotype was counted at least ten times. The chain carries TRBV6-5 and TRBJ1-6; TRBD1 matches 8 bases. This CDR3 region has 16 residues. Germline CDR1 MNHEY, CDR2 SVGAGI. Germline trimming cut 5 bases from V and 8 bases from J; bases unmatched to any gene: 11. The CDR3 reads CASSKTGVIMDSPLHF. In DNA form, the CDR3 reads TGTGCCAGCAGTAAGACAGGGGTCATTATGGATTCACCCCTCCACTTT.

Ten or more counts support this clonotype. CDR3 protein: CASRKRGVETQYF. The CDR3 bases are TGTGCCAGCAGGAAGAGAGGGGTGGAGACCCAGTACTTC. V and J are TRBV3-1 and TRBJ2-5; the D gene could be TRBD1 or TRBD2 (5 bases each). Trimming took 6 bases from V and 5 from J, leaving 13 bases between them. This CDR3 is built from 13 residues. CDR1 and CDR2 from the germline V gene are LGHDT and YNNKEL (reference sequence).